The TCR beta chain under discussion was sequenced for a study of regulatory T cells in long-lasting Graves disease (dated by TCRdb to the early 2020s). Regarding the research as a whole: Persistent Graves' disease was defined as persistently positive TSH receptor autoantibodies together with antithyroid drug treatment for over 5 years. Peripheral blood TCR sequencing and RNA sequencing compared persistent Graves' disease patients with newly diagnosed Graves' disease patients. The study was conducted in China and was registered as a clinical trial. A total of roughly 33 samples were covered by TCR sequencing, comprising about 13 persistent and approximately 20 newly diagnosed Graves' disease patients. In the clinical cohort, patients with persistent Graves' disease had used antithyroid drugs for an average of about 10 years. General findings and caveats noted by the study authors: Only peripheral blood was studied, because thyroid tissue, the primary lesion, was inaccessible. Patients with persistent disease shared more public clonotypes (about 3,000) than newly diagnosed patients did (966). Sequencing and analysis were restricted to the TCR beta chain. As a limitation, the authors acknowledged that the small sample size may reduce accuracy. Persistent disease showed preferential use of TRBV28, TRBJ1-2 and TRBJ2-5, whereas newly diagnosed disease favored TRBV20-1 and TRBJ2-1. Lower TCR Shannon entropy and fewer highly expanded clones were observed in persistent Graves' disease patients than in newly diagnosed patients, which suggested clonal expansion.

CDR1 and CDR2 are drawn from the germline V gene: LGHNT, FRNRAP. The CDR3 starts with the cysteine, ends with the phenylalanine, and has 17 residues. The entry retains the CDR3 DNA only, 51 bases that are in frame from base 1. V and J are trimmed by 0 bases and 0 bases, and the gene matches miss 5 bases of the junction. This sample's time point label indicates: persistent/refractory GD, antithyroid drugs over 5 years with positive TRAb. RNA was extracted from PBMCs in TRIzol for both TCR sequencing and RNA sequencing. Graves' disease was diagnosed according to American Thyroid Association guidelines. Recruitment of patients was carried out at an endocrinology department in Xi'an, China. Each patient gave around 9.2 milliliters of peripheral blood, collected in an EDTA anticoagulant tube. Ficoll Paque Plus density gradient separation was used to isolate PBMCs, and no additional T cell sorting was done. An Agilent 2100 Bioanalyzer and agarose gel were used to check RNA quality, and a NanoDrop 2000 was used to measure RNA concentration.

Points on this clonotype: Its antigen remains undetermined. No clone much larger than this one lies a single base away; base qualities are absent.

The protocol used for the library was multiplex PCR. Sequencer: Illumina HiSeq 4000. CDR3 regions were amplified by Arm-PCR with iRepertoire HTBI primers to construct TCR beta libraries. Gel purification was performed on PCR products prior to sequencing. The paper's processing steps were these. Gene usage analysis of CDR3 amino acid clonotypes relied on the roughly 60 TRBV and 15 or so TRBJ segments identified across samples. COPE and FqMerger were used to merge filtered high-quality paired reads into contigs. Contigs were aligned with BLAST to IMGT TRBV, TRBD and TRBJ reference genes, and CDR3 was defined per IMGT. Any clonotype with a frequency above 0.1% was counted as a highly expanded clone. Shannon entropy was used to measure repertoire diversity, and the Gini coefficient was used to measure V-J evenness. Public clonotypes were defined as clonotypes shared by more than one individual. Clones were called with MiXCR by TCRdb after fastp trimmed the public reads at Q25, and only in-frame beta chains were retained. For every CDR3 protein sequence, its rows merge into one entry that carries the most common genes and DNA. The V and J calls here are based on TCRdb, not the publication. This sample holds 300,000 or so distinct CDR3 sequences; 15% to 20% were observed only once. The ten biggest clones cover over 25% of the sample.

The TCR originated in a female donor with Graves disease. This specimen consisted of peripheral blood mononuclear cells (PBMCs), obtained when the disease was refractory, from a patient treated with antithyroid drugs. Rearrangement joined TRBV12-5 to TRBJ1-1; TRBD1 fits 9 bases in the junction. CDR3 region: CASGLVLGQGLNTEAFF. The sequence in DNA is TGTGCTAGTGGTTTGGTACTGGGACAGGGCCTGAACACTGAAGCTTTCTTT.